The 9 T cell receptor beta chains below all came from one sample that was sequenced in a study of blood T cell repertoires in COVID-19. Only in-frame clones appear in the TCRdb table, and some are missing; sequencing was by immunoSEQ multiplex PCR. The sample shows some 62,000 clones, about three quarters of them seen only once. The sequencing input was peripheral blood. All receptors come from a human donor in a cohort sampled during active COVID-19.

The chain uses TRBV5-1 and TRBJ2-7; the D gene is possibly TRBD2 (6 bases). V was pared by 4 bases and J by 5 bases, with 13 bases between. This CDR3 has 13 residues. Per the germline V gene, CDR1 is SGHRS and CDR2 is YFSETQ. The CDR3 sequence is CASSAGPSDEQYF. The CDR3 region has the DNA TGCGCCAGCAGCGCGGGACCGAGCGACGAGCAGTACTTC.

V and J are TRBV11-2 and TRBJ1-6; no firm D call. This CDR3 is built from 13 residues. Trimming stripped 5 bases from V and 6 bases from J, with 8 bases between. Looked up from germline, CDR1 is SGHAT and CDR2 is FQNNGV. CDR3 in amino acids: CASSPSLNSPLHF. CDR3 nucleotide sequence: TGTGCCAGCAGCCCTAGTCTTAATTCACCCCTCCACTTT.

The chain carries TRBV24-1 and TRBJ1-1, with a tentative D call TRBD1 (5 bases). The CDR3 loop spans 13 amino acids. Germline-derived CDR1 and CDR2 are KGHDR and SFDVKD. V was cut by 9 bases and J by 5 bases, with 15 bases left in between. Here the CDR3 DNA reads TGTGCCACCGTGGGGGGGGGTGAAACTGAAGCTTTCTTT. The encoded protein is CATVGGGETEAFF.

This clone was counted once. The chain recombines TRBV5-1 with TRBJ2-3, with a tentative D call TRBD2 (5 bases). This CDR3 spans 14 amino acids. V lost 5 bases, J lost 2 bases, and 12 bases lay in between. The germline gives CDR1 SGHRS, CDR2 YFSETQ. The DNA for the CDR3 is TGCGCCAGCAGAAACGGGGAGTACACAGATACGCAGTATTTT. Amino acid sequence: CASRNGEYTDTQYF.

J is TRBJ2-5 and V is TRBV6-1, with D maybe TRBD2 (6 bases). The CDR3 contains 16 residues. V lost 0 bases and J 10 bases, leaving 21 bases between the germline ends. Germline assignment: CDR1 MNHNS and CDR2 SASEGT. CDR3 residues: CASSEAALASRLNQYF. CDR3 DNA sequence: TGTGCCAGCAGTGAAGCGGCGCTAGCGAGTAGACTGAACCAGTACTTC.

The V call is TRBV6-5, the J call TRBJ2-3; 8 nucleotides agree with TRBD1. Unmatched junction bases numbered 4, after V lost 5 bases and J lost 3 bases. Germline CDR1 reads MNHEY; CDR2 reads SVGAGI. The CDR3 consists of 14 residues. The CDR3 spells CASSQDRETDTQYF. The CDR3 coding sequence is TGTGCCAGCAGTCAGGACAGGGAAACAGATACGCAGTATTTT.

This chain links TRBV5-1 with TRBJ2-3, with 8 bases fitting TRBD2. The germline V gene has CDR1 SGHRS and CDR2 YFSETQ. The V segment lost 0 bases and the J segment 5 bases; nucleotides outside the gene matches: 5. The CDR3 covers 15 residues. The chain's CDR3 is CASSLEGLGGDTQYF. DNA for the CDR3: TGCGCCAGCAGCTTGGAGGGACTAGGGGGAGATACGCAGTATTTT.

The chain carries TRBV5-1 and TRBJ1-1; 9 bases are shared with TRBD1. Germline V lookup: CDR1 SGHRS, CDR2 YFSETQ. The CDR3 sequence is 15 residues long. V shed 5 bases and J 1 base; nucleotides not matched to a gene: 6. The CDR3 DNA reads as TGCGCCAGCAGGGAACAGGGGGCATCGAACACTGAAGCTTTCTTT. It codes for CASREQGASNTEAFF.

Many counts were recorded for this clone. The chain couples TRBV7-9 to TRBJ2-7; the D is unclear. The CDR3 extends over 13 amino acids. CDR1 and CDR2 (germline): SEHNR, FQNEAQ (reference sequence). Trimming removed 3 bases at V and 1 base at J, with 7 bases between. CDR3 DNA: TGTGCCAGCAGCTTTTCACAGTCCTACGAGCAGTACTTC. Translation gives CASSFSQSYEQYF.